This T cell receptor (beta chain) appears in the sequencing data of a study of T cell responses to AZD1222 COVID-19 vaccine. Study-level points and caveats: With two AZD1222 doses given, Spike-specific TCR breadth and depth both rose.

Sequencing was performed with immunoSEQ multiplex PCR; in TCRdb, only in-frame clones are kept and a portion is missing. The sample yields around 140,000 clones, about 82% seen once. V shed 4 bases and J 2 bases; nucleotides not matched to a gene: 3. CDR3 size: 14 residues. CDR1 and CDR2 from the germline V gene are SGHAT and FQDESV (reference sequence). With regard to this clone: Its antigen is undetermined.

The specimen was peripheral blood, collected 28 days after the second dose of the MenACWY control vaccine. The rearrangement links TRBV11-1 to TRBJ2-7, with 9 bases fitting TRBD2. The receptor was derived from an adult who received the MenACWY meningococcal vaccine as a control. The DNA of the CDR3 is TGTGCCAGCAGCTCTAGCGGGGCAACCTACGAGCAGTACTTC. The encoded protein is CASSSSGATYEQYF.